Each of the 14 T cell receptor beta chains below was sequenced from the same sample in a study of cytotoxic CD8 clonotypes in ibrutinib-treated CLL. Measured with immunoSEQ multiplex PCR; TCRdb has only the in-frame clones, and not every one. The sample yields tens of thousands of clones, roughly three quarters seen once. The specimen comprised PBMCs, sampled at disease progression, from a patient treated with ibrutinib. These receptors were taken from a human donor with chronic lymphocytic leukemia.

The chain couples TRBV5-1 to TRBJ2-1, with 11 positions matching TRBD2. This CDR3 is 16 amino acids long. Per germline, CDR1 SGHRS and CDR2 YFSETQ. J was trimmed by 0 bases and V by 3 bases; bases with no gene match: 2. The CDR3 spells CASSSTSGTSYNEQFF. For the CDR3, the DNA is TGCGCCAGCAGCTCGACTAGCGGGACCTCCTACAATGAGCAGTTCTTC.

This clone was seen more than once but under ten times. The chain is built from TRBV27 and TRBJ1-1; 9 bases are shared with TRBD1. Trimming removed 5 bases from V and 10 bases from J; junction bases left unmatched: 8. The CDR3 has 13 amino acids. CDR1 and CDR2 from the germline V gene are MNHEY and SMNVEV (reference sequence). The CDR3 protein is CASSITGGVGAFF. The CDR3 DNA reads as TGTGCCAGCAGTATAACAGGGGGCGTAGGAGCTTTCTTT.

This clone appeared a single time. The chain has TRBV6-4 and TRBJ2-7; TRBD2 aligns across 12 bases. With V trimmed by 7 bases and J by 4 bases, 17 bases remained unmatched. CDR3 size: 18 residues. The germline V gene has CDR1 MRHNA and CDR2 SNTAGT. As DNA, the CDR3 is TGTGCCAGCACTGAACTAGCGGGAGGTCCTACCGTGAGTTACGAGCAGTACTTC. Amino acids: CASTELAGGPTVSYEQYF.

The rearrangement uses TRBV5-8 and TRBJ1-3, with D unclear. The V gene's germline CDR1 is SGHTS and CDR2 YDEGEE. The V and J ends lost 2 bases and 1 base respectively, with 13 bases between them. The CDR3 is 16 amino acids. The CDR3 nucleotides read TGTGCCAGCAGCTTAAGGTTTGGGAGATCTGGAAACACCATATATTTT. Amino acids: CASSLRFGRSGNTIYF.

The CDR3 region has the DNA TGTGCCAGTAGGTTGGGGAGCTCCTACAATGAGCAGTTCTTC. Protein: CASRLGSSYNEQFF. The rearrangement joins TRBV19 to TRBJ2-1, with D possibly TRBD2 on 5 matching bases. Germline assignment: CDR1 LNHDA and CDR2 SQIVND (reference sequence). The CDR3 loop spans 14 amino acids. With 6 bases removed from V and 0 bases from J, the gap between germline ends came to 9 bases.

This clone has more than one count but fewer than ten. The gene calls are TRBV4-2 and TRBJ2-3, with TRBD2 matching 10 bases. Germline V gene sequence: CDR1 LGHNA, CDR2 YNFKEQ. V lost 1 base, J lost 2 bases, and 3 bases stayed unmatched. The CDR3 has 16 residues. CDR3 amino acids: CASSQGTSGHTDTQYF. The CDR3 region has the DNA TGTGCCAGCAGCCAAGGGACTAGCGGTCACACAGATACGCAGTATTTT.

Only one count was recorded for this clone. The chain uses TRBV28 and TRBJ2-7, with 7 bases identical to TRBD1. CDR1 is MDHEN and CDR2 is SYDVKM in the germline V gene. J was trimmed by 3 bases and V by 7 bases; bases with no gene match: 6. The CDR3 runs 13 residues. The CDR3 nucleotides are TGTGCCAGCACCCCGACAGGGCGCTACGAGCAGTACTTC. Translating gives CASTPTGRYEQYF. Supplemented by reference TRBV28 and TRBJ2-7, the full variable domain reads DVKVTQSSRYLVKRTGEKVFLECVQDMDHENMFWYRQDPGLGLRLIYFSYDVKMKEKGDIPEGYSVSREKKERFSLILESASTNQTSMYLCASTPTGRYEQYFGPGTRLTVT.

This clone was recorded a few times. This chain joins TRBV4-1 and TRBJ2-7, with D perhaps given as TRBD1 or TRBD2 (5 bases each). There are 15 residues in the CDR3. CDR1 is MGHRA, CDR2 YSYEKL, per germline. Between the trimmed V and J ends, which lost 4 bases and 3 bases, there was a span of 16 bases. CDR3 coding DNA: TGCGCCAGCAGCCGTACCGGGACCCTGGGCTACGAGCAGTACTTC. Translation: CASSRTGTLGYEQYF.

The chain couples TRBV6-1 to TRBJ2-3; possibly TRBD1 or TRBD2 for D (5 bases each). Germline CDR1 is MNHNS and CDR2 is SASEGT. The CDR3 consists of 13 residues. With 8 bases removed from V and 5 bases from J, the gap between germline ends came to 14 bases. CDR3 nucleotides: TGTGCCAGCGGCGTTGGGGACCAAGATACGCAGTATTTT. This encodes CASGVGDQDTQYF.

The V call is TRBV5-1, the J call TRBJ2-3; 10 bases line up with TRBD2. The germline V gene has CDR1 SGHRS and CDR2 YFSETQ. The CDR3 runs to 14 residues. Germline trimming cut 8 bases from V and 1 base from J; bases unmatched to any gene: 4. CDR3 loop: CASLAGARTDTQYF. In DNA, the CDR3 is TGCGCCAGTCTAGCGGGGGCTCGCACAGATACGCAGTATTTT.

The rearrangement uses TRBV11-3 and TRBJ2-5, with no clear D. Germline CDR1 reads SGHNT; CDR2 reads YENEEA. The length of the CDR3 is 15 residues. Trimming pared 2 bases from V and 1 base from J, leaving 11 bases between. The chain's CDR3 is CASSLSWDSQETQYF. CDR3 sequence (DNA): TGTGCCAGCAGCTTAAGCTGGGATTCCCAAGAGACCCAGTACTTC.

This chain uses TRBV6-5 with TRBJ1-2; TRBD1 agrees at 7 bases. V lost 5 bases, J lost 4 bases, and 7 bases stayed unmatched. CDR1 and CDR2 (germline): MNHEY, SVGAGI. CDR3 length: 14 residues. The CDR3: CASSRGQVGYGYTF. The CDR3 coding sequence is TGTGCCAGCAGTAGAGGACAGGTCGGCTATGGCTACACCTTC.

This clone was counted between two and nine times. The CDR3 nucleotides read TGTGCCAGCAGTTACAGTGGCACCGGGGAGCTGTTTTTT. It is translated as CASSYSGTGELFF. The gene calls are TRBV6-5 and TRBJ2-2; D is unclear. The ends were cut back, 2 bases at V and 4 bases at J, with 5 bases in the middle. The CDR3 is 13 residues long. Germline assignment: CDR1 MNHEY and CDR2 SVGAGI.

This rearrangement joins TRBV21-1 to TRBJ2-1. TRBV21-1 is reported as a pseudogene. The CDR3 totals 12 residues. CDR3 protein: CASSKVGHEQFF. For the CDR3, the DNA is TGTGCCAGCAGCAAAGTAGGCCATGAGCAGTTCTTC.